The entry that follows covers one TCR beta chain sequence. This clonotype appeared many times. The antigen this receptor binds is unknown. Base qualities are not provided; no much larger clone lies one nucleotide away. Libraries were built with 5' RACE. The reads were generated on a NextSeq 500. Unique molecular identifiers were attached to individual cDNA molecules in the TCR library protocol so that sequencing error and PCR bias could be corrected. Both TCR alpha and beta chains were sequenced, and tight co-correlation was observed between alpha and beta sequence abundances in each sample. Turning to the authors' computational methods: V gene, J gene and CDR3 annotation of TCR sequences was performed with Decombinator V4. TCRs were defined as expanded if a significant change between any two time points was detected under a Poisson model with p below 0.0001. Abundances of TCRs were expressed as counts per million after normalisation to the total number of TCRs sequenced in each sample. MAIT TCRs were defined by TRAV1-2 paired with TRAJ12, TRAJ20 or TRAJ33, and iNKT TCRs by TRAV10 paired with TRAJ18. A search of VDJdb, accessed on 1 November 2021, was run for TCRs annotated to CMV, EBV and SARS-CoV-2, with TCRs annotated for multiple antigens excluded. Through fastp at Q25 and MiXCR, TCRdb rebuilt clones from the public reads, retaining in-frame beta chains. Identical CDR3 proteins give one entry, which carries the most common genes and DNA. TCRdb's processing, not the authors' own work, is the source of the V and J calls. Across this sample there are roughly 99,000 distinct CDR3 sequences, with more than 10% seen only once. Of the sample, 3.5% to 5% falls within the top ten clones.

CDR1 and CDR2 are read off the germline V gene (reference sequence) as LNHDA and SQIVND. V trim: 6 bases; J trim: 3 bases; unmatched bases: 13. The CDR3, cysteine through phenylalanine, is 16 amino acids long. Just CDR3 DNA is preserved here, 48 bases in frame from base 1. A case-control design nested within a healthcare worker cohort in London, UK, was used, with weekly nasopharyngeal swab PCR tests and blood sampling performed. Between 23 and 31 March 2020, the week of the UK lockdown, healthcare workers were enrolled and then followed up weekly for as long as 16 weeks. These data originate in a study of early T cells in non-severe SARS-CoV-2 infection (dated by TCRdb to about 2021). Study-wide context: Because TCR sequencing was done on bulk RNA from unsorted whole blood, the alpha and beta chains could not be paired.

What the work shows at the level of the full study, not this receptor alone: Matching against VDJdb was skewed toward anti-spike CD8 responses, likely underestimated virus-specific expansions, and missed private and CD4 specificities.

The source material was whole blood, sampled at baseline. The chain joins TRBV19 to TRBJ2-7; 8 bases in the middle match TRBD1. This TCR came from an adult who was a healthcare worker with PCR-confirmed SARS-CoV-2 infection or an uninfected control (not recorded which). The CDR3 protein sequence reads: CASSRQGTGPNYEQYF. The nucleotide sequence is TGTGCCAGTAGCAGACAGGGGACGGGACCCAACTACGAGCAGTACTTC.